The 6 T cell receptor beta chains in this list originate from one sample, sequenced in a study of OX40 agonist ivuxolimab in advanced cancers. Only in-frame clones appear in the TCRdb table, and some are missing; sequencing was by immunoSEQ multiplex PCR. The sample lists 26,000 or so clones, about 83% occurring once. Here the sequenced sample was CD4+ or CD8+ T cells sorted from blood, taken in a trial of the OX40 agonist ivuxolimab. The receptors here all came from an adult with an advanced solid tumor such as melanoma, head and neck, liver or kidney cancer.

J is TRBJ2-3 and V is TRBV7-9, with 8 bases fitting TRBD2. The CDR3 totals 14 residues. The germline gives CDR1 SEHNR, CDR2 FQNEAQ (reference sequence). Losses at the gene ends were 4 bases for V and 6 bases for J; bases not matched to a gene: 6. CDR3 coding DNA: TGTGCCAGCAGCTCACTAGCGGAGGGTGATACGCAGTATTTT. It encodes CASSSLAEGDTQYF.

The V gene is TRBV9, the J gene TRBJ2-7, with 8 bases that match TRBD2. Per the germline V gene, CDR1 is SGDLS and CDR2 is YYNGEE. The CDR3 runs 15 residues. With 0 bases clipped from V and 5 bases from J, the junction kept 7 bases outside the gene matches. The CDR3 nucleotides read TGTGCCAGCAGCGTAGGGGTAGCGGGAAGAAACGAGCAGTACTTC. Amino acid sequence: CASSVGVAGRNEQYF. Drawing the rest from reference TRBV9 and TRBJ2-7, the complete variable domain is DSGVTQTPKHLITATGQRVTLRCSPRSGDLSVYWYQQSLDQGLQFLIQYYNGEERAKGNILERFSAQQFPDLHSELNLSSLELGDSALYFCASSVGVAGRNEQYFGPGTRLTVT.

This clone occurred a few times. V gene TRBV9 combines with J gene TRBJ2-4; D possibly matches TRBD1 or TRBD2 (5 bases each). This CDR3 is 15 amino acids long. V was clipped by 3 bases and J by 5 bases, with 15 bases between them. CDR1 SGDLS and CDR2 YYNGEE come from the germline V gene. The DNA for the CDR3 is TGTGCCAGCAGCGCTGGTGGGGGAGTTGAAAACATTCAGTACTTC. It encodes CASSAGGGVENIQYF.

This chain uses TRBV13 with TRBJ2-1; D is uncertain. V dropped 5 bases and J dropped 6 bases, with 5 bases sitting between them. The CDR3 extends over 11 amino acids. The germline V gene encodes CDR1 PRHDT and CDR2 FYEKMQ (reference sequence). The CDR3 DNA is TGTGCCAGCAGCCTGTCCAATGAGCAGTTCTTC. Protein product: CASSLSNEQFF.

This clone has more than one count but fewer than ten. The chain couples TRBV4-1 to TRBJ2-7; TRBD2 aligns across 13 bases. This CDR3 comprises 17 residues. Trimming took 1 base from V and 2 from J; bases not matched to a gene: 5. Germline lookup yields CDR1 MGHRA and CDR2 YSYEKL. Here the CDR3 reads CASSQGLAGGPTYEQYF. In DNA, the CDR3 is TGCGCCAGCAGCCAAGGACTAGCGGGAGGCCCGACCTACGAGCAGTACTTC.

The V gene is TRBV7-9, the J gene TRBJ1-4, with D unresolved. CDR3 length: 15 residues. V was clipped by 6 bases and J by 4 bases, with 15 bases between them. Germline CDR1 and CDR2: SEHNR and FQNEAQ (reference sequence). DNA for the CDR3: TGTGCCAGCAGGTTTTTTCCGGGCGATAATGAAAAACTGTTTTTT. It yields the protein CASRFFPGDNEKLFF. The full variable domain, completed using reference TRBV7-9 and TRBJ1-4, is DTGVSQNPRHKITKRGQNVTFRCDPISEHNRLYWYRQTLGQGPEFLTYFQNEAQLEKSRLLSDRFSAERPKGSFSTLEIQRTEQGDSAMYLCASRFFPGDNEKLFFGSGTQLSVL.